The text below deals with one T cell receptor (beta chain). This sample is part of a study of blood T cell repertoires in COVID-19. How the authors handled the data: Estimation of nucleated cell counts was performed using reference gene primer amplification. Sequencing used immunoSEQ multiplex PCR; TCRdb keeps in-frame clones, though not all of them. V and J calls and clone size are as listed in that table; D and trimming were resolved from the DNA. The sample holds about 53,000 clones, 90% seen once. The CDR3 covers 17 residues. The V and J ends lost 6 bases and 2 bases, in that order; junction bases with no gene match: 13. Germline CDR1 is SGHVS and CDR2 is FNYEAQ.

This sequence originates from a human donor in a cohort sampled during active COVID-19. The sequencing sample was made of peripheral blood. This rearrangement joins TRBV7-6 to TRBJ2-1, with TRBD1 matching over 7 bases. As DNA, the CDR3 is TGTGCCAGCAGTCCTTTGTCAGGGGGAGTCCCCTACAATGAGCAGTTCTTC. The encoded protein is CASSPLSGGVPYNEQFF.